This T cell receptor (beta chain) stems from a study of tumor-infiltrating lymphocytes in oesophageal squamous cell carcinoma. MiXCR was run by TCRdb on the PCR reads, yielding one entry per CDR3 protein. Here the sample spans 23,000 or so distinct CDR3 sequences, under 35% being singletons. The CDR3 has 16 amino acids. The ends lost 5 bases at V and 0 bases at J; junction bases unmatched: 6. Germline V gene data show CDR1 as SGHNT and CDR2 as YYREEE (reference sequence). J is TRBJ2-1 and V is TRBV5-4, with 9 bases that match TRBD2. This TCR derives from a female donor with esophageal squamous cell carcinoma. Source material: esophageal tumor tissue. The CDR3 is CASSSGSPSSYNEQFF. CDR3 coding DNA: TGTGCCAGCAGTAGCGGGAGCCCCTCCTCCTACAATGAGCAGTTCTTC.